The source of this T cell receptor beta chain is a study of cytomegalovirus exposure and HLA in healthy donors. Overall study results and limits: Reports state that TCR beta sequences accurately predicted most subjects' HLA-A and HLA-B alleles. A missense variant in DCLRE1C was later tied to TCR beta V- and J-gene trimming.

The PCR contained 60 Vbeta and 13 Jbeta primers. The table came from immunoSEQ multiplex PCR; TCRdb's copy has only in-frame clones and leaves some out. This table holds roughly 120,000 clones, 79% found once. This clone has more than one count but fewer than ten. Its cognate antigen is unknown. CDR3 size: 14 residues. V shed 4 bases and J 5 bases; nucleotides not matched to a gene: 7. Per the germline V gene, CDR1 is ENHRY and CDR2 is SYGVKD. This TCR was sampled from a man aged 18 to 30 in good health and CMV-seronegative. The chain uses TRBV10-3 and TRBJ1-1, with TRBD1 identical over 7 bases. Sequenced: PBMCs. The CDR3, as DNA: TGTGCCATCAGTGCCGGGACAGATAAGACTGAAGCTTTCTTT. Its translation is CAISAGTDKTEAFF.